The 10 T cell receptor beta chains reported below all come from one sample, sequenced in a study of cytotoxic CD8 clonotypes in ibrutinib-treated CLL. Only in-frame clones appear in the TCRdb table, and some are missing; sequencing was by immunoSEQ multiplex PCR. The sample has tens of thousands of clones; roughly 77% are singletons. Specimen: PBMCs, collected after 12 months of ibrutinib treatment. Every receptor here comes from a human donor with chronic lymphocytic leukemia.

This clone was picked up one time. The chain joins TRBV7-2 to TRBJ1-2; 7 bases are a match to TRBD1. CDR3 length: 16 residues. The V gene's germline CDR1 is SGHTA and CDR2 FQGNSA. V lost 5 bases to trimming and J lost 4 bases; unmatched junction nucleotides: 13. The CDR3 nucleotides are TGTGCCAGCAGCGATCGACAGGGACTCGACTTCTATGGCTACACCTTC. It encodes CASSDRQGLDFYGYTF.

V is TRBV2 and J is TRBJ1-4, with D perhaps matching TRBD1 (5 bases). V lost 4 bases and J lost 7, with 13 bases in between. Germline V gives CDR1 SNHLY, CDR2 FYNNEI. This CDR3 comprises 14 residues. The CDR3 is CASSGGTSLEKLFF. CDR3 coding DNA: TGTGCCAGCAGTGGGGGGACCTCCCTTGAAAAACTGTTTTTT.

The gene calls are TRBV4-2 and TRBJ2-6; 7 bases are a match to TRBD1. Per germline, CDR1 LGHNA and CDR2 YNFKEQ. CDR3 length: 17 amino acids. With 0 bases clipped from V and 3 bases from J, the junction kept 5 bases outside the gene matches. This chain's CDR3 is CASSQEVAGGGANVLTF. CDR3 DNA: TGTGCCAGCAGCCAAGAGGTGGCAGGGGGTGGGGCCAACGTCCTGACTTTC.

This sequence joins TRBV7-6 and TRBJ2-7; 8 nucleotides line up with TRBD1. The CDR3 covers 13 residues. V lost 5 bases, J lost 5 bases, and 5 bases stayed unmatched. Per germline, CDR1 SGHVS and CDR2 FNYEAQ. The CDR3 bases are TGTGCCAGCAGCCGAGCCAGGGGGCACGAGCAGTACTTC. The encoded protein is CASSRARGHEQYF.

This chain uses TRBV28 with TRBJ2-1, with no clear D. The germline gives CDR1 MDHEN, CDR2 SYDVKM. The length of the CDR3 is 12 residues. Deletions cut 3 bases from V and 5 bases from J, with 5 bases between. The CDR3 coding sequence is TGTGCCAGCAGTTTTCCCCACAATGAGCAGTTCTTC. This encodes CASSFPHNEQFF.

The chain couples TRBV7-9 to TRBJ2-3; D possibly matches TRBD1 or TRBD2 (6 bases each). This CDR3 is 15 amino acids long. Germline V gene lookup returns CDR1 SEHNR and CDR2 FQNEAQ (reference sequence). Trimming left V 3 bases short and J 6 bases short, with 16 bases between. CDR3 sequence (DNA): TGTGCCAGCAGCTTTTTCGGCTCGGGGGCGGATACGCAGTATTTT. Its translation: CASSFFGSGADTQYF.

The genes are TRBV20-1 and TRBJ2-3; a possible D gene is TRBD1 (5 bases). Looked up from germline, CDR1 is DFQATT and CDR2 is SNEGSKA (reference sequence). The CDR3 sequence is 11 residues long. Trimming removed 6 bases from V and 6 bases from J, with 10 bases in between. CDR3: CSATDRDTQYF. The CDR3 DNA follows: TGCAGTGCGACAGACCGTGATACGCAGTATTTT.

This chain links TRBV28 with TRBJ2-1; TRBD2 is a possible D gene (6 bases). CDR1 is MDHEN and CDR2 is SYDVKM in the germline V gene. CDR3 length: 15 amino acids. V shed 8 bases and J shed 0 bases, with 14 bases lying between them. This chain's CDR3 is CASGGSASSYNEQFF. The DNA for the CDR3 is TGTGCCAGCGGGGGGAGCGCCAGCTCCTACAATGAGCAGTTCTTC.

V is TRBV5-1 and J is TRBJ2-7; a weak D match, TRBD2 (6 bases). The CDR3 loop spans 14 amino acids. Germline CDR1 SGHRS, CDR2 YFSETQ. The ends were cut back, 0 bases at V and 1 base at J, with 8 bases in the middle. The CDR3 region is CASSLGRESYEQYF. As DNA, the CDR3 is TGCGCCAGCAGCTTGGGGAGGGAATCCTACGAGCAGTACTTC.

The chain uses TRBV2 and TRBJ2-5; 8 bases fit TRBD2. The CDR3 contains 14 residues. Germline CDR1 reads SNHLY; CDR2 reads FYNNEI. V lost 2 bases, J lost 5 bases, and 4 bases stayed unmatched. The CDR3 DNA reads as TGTGCCAGCAGTGAAAGATCGGGGGGGGAGACCCAGTACTTC. Its translation: CASSERSGGETQYF.